Sequencing of this T cell receptor beta chain was carried out in a study of cytomegalovirus exposure and HLA in healthy donors. Study-level background: Prior work identified 120 million or so unique TCR beta sequences in roughly 180 million T cells.

A remark on this clone: Its antigen is not identified.

The study, taken as a whole, reports: As immune exposure information, only CMV serostatus was available. A reported reduction in N-insertions relative to the approximately 600-donor mean was seen in an Asian-associated ancestry cluster in a later analysis. Investigators reported fewer than 200 TCR beta chains as tied to cytomegalovirus.

Both 60 Vbeta primers and 13 Jbeta primers went into the PCR. The assay was immunoSEQ multiplex PCR, and TCRdb's table has in-frame clones only and misses some. The sample lists more than 95,000 clones; 50% to 65% were seen once. Deletions cut 5 bases from V and 8 bases from J, with 15 bases between. The CDR3 is 13 residues long. Germline V gene sequence: CDR1 KGHSH, CDR2 LQKENI. This chain links TRBV18 with TRBJ1-1; tentative D call: TRBD1 (6 bases). The TCR originated in a woman aged 40 to 50 in good health and CMV-seropositive. The sequenced sample was PBMCs. CDR3 DNA: TGTGCCAGCTCAAATTATATCGGACAGGAAGCTTTCTTT. It translates to CASSNYIGQEAFF. The full variable domain, with the rest looked up from reference TRBV18 and TRBJ1-1, is NAGVMQNPRHLVRRRGQEARLRCSPMKGHSHVYWYRQLPEEGLKFMVYLQKENIIDESGMPKERFSAEFPKEGPSILRIQQVVRGDSAAYFCASSNYIGQEAFFGQGTRLTVV.